The 10 T cell receptor beta chains given below trace back to one sample, sequenced in a study of prognosis after radiotherapy for stage I lung cancer. Two-round multiplex PCR, the amplification method, yielded TCR beta CDR3 from genomic DNA. Gene-specific primers for each TRBV and TRBJ gene drove first-round PCR. TCRdb ran MiXCR on the multiplex PCR reads and lists one entry per CDR3 protein. The sample lists around 56,000 distinct CDR3 sequences; approximately 26% were seen once. The input for sequencing was PBMCs, taken before or after stereotactic body radiation therapy (not recorded which). Every receptor here comes from a donor aged 50 or older with non-small cell lung cancer.

This clonotype was observed many times. The V gene is TRBV6-5, the J gene TRBJ1-2, with D possibly being TRBD1 (5 bases). Germline loops: CDR1 MNHEY, CDR2 SVGAGI. Deletions cut 2 bases from V and 4 bases from J, with 11 bases between. The CDR3 has 14 amino acids. The CDR3: CASSYGGRGYGYTF. CDR3 coding DNA: TGTGCCAGCAGTTACGGGGGGAGAGGCTATGGCTACACCTTC.

This clonotype was seen at least ten times. J is TRBJ2-5 and V is TRBV5-6; D is perhaps TRBD2 (5 bases). The germline gives CDR1 SGHDT, CDR2 YYEEEE. V lost 1 base and J 5 bases, leaving 12 bases between the germline ends. CDR3 length: 14 residues. DNA for the CDR3: TGTGCCAGCAGCTTGAAAAGGACTTTCGAGACCCAGTACTTC. Translating gives CASSLKRTFETQYF.

In this sample, this clonotype turned up many times. V is TRBV6-4 and J is TRBJ1-5; 12 bases fit TRBD1. The CDR3 consists of 17 residues. Germline V CDR1 and CDR2: MRHNA, SNTAGT. The V and J ends lost 4 bases and 0 bases, in that order; junction bases with no gene match: 4. The CDR3, as DNA: TGTGCCAGCAGTGTGGGGACAGGGGGCTATAGCAATCAGCCCCAGCATTTT. It encodes CASSVGTGGYSNQPQHF.

This clonotype was seen many times. Compared with germline, one end of the junction differs, possibly owing to a read error. The V gene is TRBV2, the J gene TRBJ2-1; D gene ambiguous. The CDR3 extends over 14 amino acids. Germline V gene data show CDR1 as SNHLY and CDR2 as FYNNEI. CDR3 in amino acids: CASREGIPYNEQFF. CDR3 nucleotide sequence: TGTGCCAGCAGGGAAGGAATCCCCTACAATGAGCAGTTCTTC.

At least ten counts were recorded for this clonotype. The chain employs TRBV20-1 and TRBJ1-4; D may be TRBD1 (5 bases). Germline lookup yields CDR1 DFQATT and CDR2 SNEGSKA (reference sequence). With 4 bases removed from V and 3 bases from J, the gap between germline ends came to 9 bases. The CDR3 has 13 amino acids. For the CDR3, the DNA is TGCAGTGCTATAGGGGCCTCTAATGAAAAACTGTTTTTT. It yields the protein CSAIGASNEKLFF.

The sample holds many counts of this clonotype. The chain employs TRBV19 and TRBJ1-1, with D uncertain. The germline V and J ends were trimmed by 7 bases and 5 bases, with 14 bases remaining between them. CDR3 length: 13 residues. Looked up from germline, CDR1 is LNHDA and CDR2 is SQIVND (reference sequence). The chain's CDR3 is CASTTRQQTEAFF. The DNA for the CDR3 is TGTGCCAGTACCACTCGGCAGCAAACTGAAGCTTTCTTT.

In regard to this clonotype: This likely reflects a read error, since a far larger clone is one base away. This chain connects TRBV14 to TRBJ2-1; D call uncertain. This CDR3 has 11 residues. The germline V gene has CDR1 SGHDN and CDR2 FVKESK. The CDR3 loop reads CDSSQTWEQFF. DNA for the CDR3: TGTGACAGCAGCCAGACCTGGGAGCAGTTCTTC. Full variable domain (remainder filled in from reference TRBV14 and TRBJ2-1): EAGVTQFPSHSVIEKGQTVTLRCDPISGHDNLYWYRRVMGKEIKFLLHFVKESKQDESGMPNNRFLAERTGGTYSTLKVQPAELEDSGVYFCDSSQTWEQFFGPGTRLTVL.

Details on this clonotype: A read error is the likely source, as a far larger clone sits one nucleotide away. The CDR3 here is CASRWGKGFSPLHF. CDR3 sequence (DNA): TGTGCCAGCAGATGGGGCAAGGGTTTTTCACCCCTCCACTTT. This chain connects TRBV6-8 to TRBJ1-6; the D gene is possibly TRBD1 (5 bases). Trimming stripped 6 bases from V and 9 bases from J, with 15 bases between. Germline CDR1 MNHGY, CDR2 SAAAGT. This CDR3 contains 14 residues.

This clonotype was seen ten or more times. This chain connects TRBV7-3 to TRBJ2-2, with D tentatively TRBD1 (6 bases). Germline V gene sequence: CDR1 SGHTA, CDR2 FQGTGA. The CDR3 spans 16 residues. The V gene lost 3 bases and the J gene lost 2 bases, with 13 bases spanning the gap. CDR3: CASSFLGQTNTGELFF. CDR3 in DNA: TGTGCCAGCAGCTTCCTCGGACAGACTAACACCGGGGAGCTGTTTTTT. Based on the CDR3 plus reference TRBV7-3 and TRBJ2-2, the full variable domain is GAGVSQTPSNKVTEKGKYVELRCDPISGHTALYWYRQSLGQGPEFLIYFQGTGAADDSGLPNDRFFAVRPEGSVSTLKIQRTERGDSAVYLCASSFLGQTNTGELFFGEGSRLTVL.

The sample holds many counts of this clonotype. V gene TRBV20-1 combines with J gene TRBJ1-5, with D perhaps TRBD1 (6 bases). Trimming removed 6 bases from V and 2 bases from J, with 14 bases in between. The CDR3 totals 14 residues. Germline V CDR1 and CDR2: DFQATT, SNEGSKA (reference sequence). CDR3 sequence: CSAKQGGGNQPQHF. The DNA of the CDR3 is TGCAGTGCCAAACAGGGTGGTGGCAATCAGCCCCAGCATTTT.